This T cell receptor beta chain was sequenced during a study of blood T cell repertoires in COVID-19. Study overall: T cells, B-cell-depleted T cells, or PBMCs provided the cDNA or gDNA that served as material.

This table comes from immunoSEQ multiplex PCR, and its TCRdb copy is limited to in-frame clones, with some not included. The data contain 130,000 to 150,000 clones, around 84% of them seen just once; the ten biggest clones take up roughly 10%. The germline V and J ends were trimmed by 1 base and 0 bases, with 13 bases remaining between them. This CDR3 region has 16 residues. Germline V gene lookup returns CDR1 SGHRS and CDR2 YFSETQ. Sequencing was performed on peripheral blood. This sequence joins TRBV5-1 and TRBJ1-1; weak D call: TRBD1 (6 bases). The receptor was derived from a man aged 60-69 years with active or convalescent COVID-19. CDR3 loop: CASSLHSRTVNTEAFF. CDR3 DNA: TGCGCCAGCAGCTTGCATAGCAGGACAGTGAACACTGAAGCTTTCTTT.